This section outlines one T cell receptor beta chain sequence together with its context. Its antigen is still unknown. No base qualities exist here, and no much larger clone lies one base off it. This sample stems from a study of naive CD8 T cells in extremely preterm neonates (dated by TCRdb to about 2017). Context from the whole study: The adult participants' age range is given as 25-50 years in the abstract but as 20-50 years in the methods. The study compared TCRbeta CDR3 repertoires of sorted naive CD8+ T cells across four age groups: extremely preterm neonates, term neonates, young children and adults. The paper's findings and limits, for the study overall: The proportion of shared CDR3 nucleotide sequences was higher in preterm neonates (2.7%) than in term neonates (0.4%), young children (around 0.03%) and adults (around 0.01%). Compared with all other age groups, preterm neonates showed significantly lower iChao1 richness (p < 0.05) along with an even clone distribution, indicating a less rich repertoire. The authors noted a small sample size and variable productive template counts among preterm samples as limitations. Preterm CDR3s were shorter, with fewer N additions and less junctional trimming, and were closer to germline than those of older groups. To track T cell development within individuals, the authors urged prospective longitudinal studies of preterm and term neonates.

The peripheral blood donors were five healthy children aged about 15-56 months who were having elective routine surgery, plus five healthy nonsmoking adults. The adult controls were healthy nonsmokers between 20 and 50 years old, with a median age of roughly 40 years. A FACSAria III cell sorter was used to sort live, Annexin V-negative naive CD8+ T cells (CD3+CD8+CD45RA+CCR7+). Per sample, between roughly 19,000 and 110,000 naive CD8+ T cells were obtained by sorting. Mononuclear cells were isolated from diluted blood by Ficoll-Paque density gradient centrifugation. Before sorting, mononuclear cells were cryopreserved in around 10% DMSO with about 90% FBS and kept in long-term storage at -150 degrees C. Thawed cells were stained with Annexin V and antibodies against CD3, CD8, CCR7 and CD45RA. The DNeasy Blood and Tissue Kit was used to extract genomic DNA from snap-frozen pellets of sorted cells.

A two-step, bias-controlled multiplex PCR was used to amplify TCRbeta CDR3 regions from genomic DNA. The multiplex PCR included primers specific for each TRBV and TRBJ gene segment. TCRbeta repertoire data were generated with the immunoSEQ Assay. In the source study's methods: A relative-frequency ratio and a modified nearest-neighbor algorithm were applied to filter and cluster reads so that closely related sequences were merged. V, D and J gene assignments for CDR3 sequences followed IMGT annotation. Template counts were quantified against synthetic TCR CDR3 analog sequences and normalized for PCR amplification bias. Only unique productive sequences, defined as in-frame CDR3 sequences lacking stop codons, were included in the analyses. The immunoSEQ Analyzer software was used to compute clonality, defined as 1 minus Pielou's evenness, and iChao1 richness. Depending on the Shapiro-Wilk normality results, either Student's t-test or a non-parametric test was run in JMP for statistical testing. Imported from immuneACCESS, the table was reduced by TCRdb to in-frame sequences with V and J called. These copies leave out some clones; in studies compared against another copy, an unresolved V gene accounts for under half, and the cause of the remainder is not known. The V and J calls and clone size were taken over from that table, and D and trimming were inferred from the DNA. The sample includes more than 4,500 clones, with approximately 97% observed a single time. 0.65% to 0.85% of the sample lies in the top ten.

The germline ends are 18 bases apart after V is trimmed by 4 bases and J by 8 bases. The CDR3 numbers 14 residues from cysteine through phenylalanine. Only the CDR3 DNA is retained, 42 bases long and in frame from the first base. Reading the germline V gene gives CDR1 SGHDT and CDR2 YYEEEE. The sequenced material came from naive CD8+ T cells from blood. The chain is assembled from TRBV5-6 and TRBJ1-2; TRBD1 might be the D gene, on 6 matching bases. This TCR was sampled from a human donor in good health. The DNA sequence is as follows: TGTGCCAGCAGCCTGGGGGACACTCGCTGGGGCTACACCTTC. This yields the protein CASSLGDTRWGYTF.